This paragraph reports one T cell receptor (beta chain). Its antigen remains unidentified. Libraries were prepared by immunoSEQ multiplex PCR; TCRdb keeps only in-frame clonotypes and omits some of them. There are around 100,000 clones in the sample; around 93% occur only once, and 0.45% to 0.65% lies in the top ten. The germline gives CDR1 SGHVS, CDR2 FNYEAQ. Trimming shortened V by 5 bases and J by 5 bases, and 15 bases separated the two germline ends. The CDR3 extends over 14 amino acids. The source of the sample is a study of OX40 agonist ivuxolimab in advanced cancers. Overall study results and limits: At 0.1 to 3.0 mg/kg, clonal expansion of CD4+ and CD8+ blood T cells had occurred by week 6.

V is TRBV7-6 and J is TRBJ1-1; D possibly corresponds to TRBD1 (6 bases). This TCR was sampled from an adult with an advanced solid tumor such as melanoma, head and neck, liver or kidney cancer. The sequenced sample was CD4+ or CD8+ T cells sorted from blood, obtained in a trial of the OX40 agonist ivuxolimab. The CDR3 DNA sequence: TGTGCCAGCAGCCGAGACAGGCTCCGTACTGAAGCTTTCTTT. This gives the protein CASSRDRLRTEAFF. The full variable domain, completed using reference TRBV7-6 and TRBJ1-1, is GAGVSQSPRYKVTKRGQDVALRCDPISGHVSLYWYRQALGQGPEFLTYFNYEAQQDKSGLPNDRFSAERPEGSISTLTIQRTEQRDSAMYRCASSRDRLRTEAFFGQGTRLTVV.